The sequence of this T cell receptor beta chain was determined in a study of early T cells in non-severe SARS-CoV-2 infection. Looking at the study overall: The study sequenced bulk RNA from unsorted whole blood, with chains unpaired.

Germline CDR1 SGHRS, CDR2 YFSETQ. The CDR3 extends over 11 amino acids. V dropped 3 bases and J dropped 5 bases, with 5 bases sitting between them. cDNA molecules, individually, were tagged with unique molecular identifiers. TCRdb re-called the 5' RACE reads through MiXCR, storing one row per CDR3 protein. Of 53,000 or so distinct CDR3 sequences detected, 9% to 15% appear once; the ten largest clones hold roughly 2.5%. This chain connects TRBV5-1 to TRBJ2-5; D gene unclear. The receptor comes from an adult who was a healthcare worker with PCR-confirmed SARS-CoV-2 infection or an uninfected control (not recorded which). Source: whole blood, taken at baseline. CDR3 nucleotides: TGCGCCAGCAGCTGGGGTGAGACCCAGTACTTC. It codes for CASSWGETQYF.